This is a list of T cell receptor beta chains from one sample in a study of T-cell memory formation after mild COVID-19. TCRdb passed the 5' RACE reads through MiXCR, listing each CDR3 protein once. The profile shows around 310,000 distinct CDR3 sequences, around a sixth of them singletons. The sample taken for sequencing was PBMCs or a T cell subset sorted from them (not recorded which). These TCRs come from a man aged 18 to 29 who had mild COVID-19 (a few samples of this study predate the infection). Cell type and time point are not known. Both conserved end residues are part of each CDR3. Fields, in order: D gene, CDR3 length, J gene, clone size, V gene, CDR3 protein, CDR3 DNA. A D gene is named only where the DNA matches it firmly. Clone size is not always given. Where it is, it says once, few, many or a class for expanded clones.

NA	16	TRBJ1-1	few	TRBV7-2	CASSSLPGRSGTEAFF	TGTGCCAGCAGCTCGCTCCCAGGGCGCAGCGGCACTGAAGCTTTCTTT
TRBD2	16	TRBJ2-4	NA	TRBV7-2	CASSLTSGGAGYIQYF	TGTGCCAGCAGCCTGACTAGCGGGGGGGCCGGCTACATTCAGTACTTC
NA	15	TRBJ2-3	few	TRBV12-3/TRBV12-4	CASSFRGGSTDTQYF	TGTGCCAGCAGTTTTCGTGGGGGATCAACAGATACGCAGTATTTT
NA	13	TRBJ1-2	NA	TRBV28	CASSLSSNYGYTF	TGTGCCAGCAGCTTAAGCTCAAACTATGGCTACACCTTC
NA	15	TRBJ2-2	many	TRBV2	CASSPGHANTGELFF	TGTGCCAGCAGTCCGGGACACGCTAACACCGGGGAGCTGTTTTTT
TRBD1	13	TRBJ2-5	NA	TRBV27	CARLDRNQETQYF	TGTGCCCGTCTGGACAGGAACCAAGAGACCCAGTACTTC
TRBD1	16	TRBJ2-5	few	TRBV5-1	CASSLVGQGSGETQYF	TGCGCCAGCAGCTTGGTGGGACAGGGTTCAGGAGAGACCCAGTACTTC
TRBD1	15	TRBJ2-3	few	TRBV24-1	CATSDAIGTGYTQYF	TGTGCCACCAGTGATGCTATCGGGACAGGGTATACGCAGTATTTT
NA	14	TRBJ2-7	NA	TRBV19	CASSEWAGTYEQYF	TGTGCCAGTAGTGAATGGGCCGGTACCTACGAGCAGTACTTC
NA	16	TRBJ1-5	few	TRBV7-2	CASSSEGGLQDQPQHF	TGTGCCAGCAGCTCGGAAGGCGGCCTACAAGATCAGCCCCAGCATTTT
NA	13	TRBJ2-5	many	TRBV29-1	CSVDEGRVETQYF	TGCAGCGTTGATGAGGGCAGGGTGGAGACCCAGTACTTC
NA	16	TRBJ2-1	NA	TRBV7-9	CASSGGVVAPDNEQFF	TGTGCCAGCAGCGGGGGAGTGGTAGCACCCGACAATGAGCAGTTCTTC
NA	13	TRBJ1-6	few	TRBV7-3	CASSLTPNSPLHF	TGTGCCAGCAGCTTAACCCCGAATTCACCCCTCCACTTT
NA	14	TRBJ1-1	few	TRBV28	CASCPWGGDTEAFF	TGTGCCAGCTGTCCATGGGGGGGGGACACTGAAGCTTTCTTT
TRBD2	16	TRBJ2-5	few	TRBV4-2	CASSAPGTSGQETQYF	TGTGCCAGCAGCGCCCCCGGGACTAGCGGGCAAGAGACCCAGTACTTC
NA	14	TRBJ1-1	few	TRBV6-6	CASRTAPMNTEAFF	TGTGCCAGCAGGACGGCCCCCATGAACACTGAAGCTTTCTTT
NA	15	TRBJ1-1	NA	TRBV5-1	CASSLTWGTYTEAFF	TGCGCCAGCAGCTTGACATGGGGGACGTACACTGAAGCTTTCTTT
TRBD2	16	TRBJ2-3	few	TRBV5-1	CASSLIAGGRGSTQYF	TGCGCCAGCAGCTTAATAGCGGGGGGACGCGGCAGTACGCAGTATTTT
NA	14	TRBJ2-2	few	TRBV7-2	CASSLTISTGELFF	TGTGCCAGCAGCTTGACGATAAGCACCGGGGAGCTGTTTTTT
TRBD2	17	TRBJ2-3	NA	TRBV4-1	CASSPSLAGAYTDTQYF	TGCGCCAGCAGCCCATCCCTAGCGGGGGCCTACACAGATACGCAGTATTTT
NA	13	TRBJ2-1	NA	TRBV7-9	CASTELLVNEQFF	TGTGCCAGCACCGAATTACTAGTTAATGAGCAGTTCTTC
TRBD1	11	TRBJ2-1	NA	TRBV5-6	CASSLGDRQFF	TGTGCCAGCAGCTTGGGGGACAGACAGTTCTTC
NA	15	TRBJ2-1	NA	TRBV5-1	CASSLAGVRRNEQFF	TGCGCCAGCAGCTTGGCTGGGGTACGGCGCAATGAGCAGTTCTTC
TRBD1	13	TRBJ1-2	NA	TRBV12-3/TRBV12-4	CASATGGHYGYTF	TGTGCCAGCGCAACAGGGGGCCACTATGGCTACACCTTC
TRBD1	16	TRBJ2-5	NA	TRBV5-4	CASSQGQGRGQETQYF	TGTGCCAGCAGCCAGGGACAGGGTAGGGGTCAAGAGACCCAGTACTTC
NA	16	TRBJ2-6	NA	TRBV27	CASSLLRSSGANVLTF	TGTGCCAGCAGTTTATTGCGGAGCTCTGGGGCCAACGTCCTGACTTTC
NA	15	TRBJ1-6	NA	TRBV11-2	CASSLVITGRSPLHF	TGTGCCAGCAGCTTAGTTATTACAGGGCGTTCACCCCTCCACTTT
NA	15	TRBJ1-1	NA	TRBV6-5	CASSTRRGYKPEAFF	TGTGCCAGCAGCACACGAAGGGGGTATAAGCCTGAAGCTTTCTTT
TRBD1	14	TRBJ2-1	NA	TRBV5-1	CASSLDTGADEQFF	TGCGCCAGCAGCTTGGATACAGGGGCCGATGAGCAGTTCTTC
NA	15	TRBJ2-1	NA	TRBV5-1	CASSLEWQAYNEQFF	TGCGCCAGCAGCTTGGAATGGCAGGCCTACAATGAGCAGTTCTTC
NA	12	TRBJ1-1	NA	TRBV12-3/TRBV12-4	CASSLERGDAFF	TGTGCCAGCAGTTTAGAGAGGGGCGACGCTTTCTTT
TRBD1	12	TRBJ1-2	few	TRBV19	CASEGQIYGYTF	TGTGCCAGTGAGGGACAGATCTATGGCTACACCTTC
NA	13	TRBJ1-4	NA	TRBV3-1	CASSQGVSEKLFF	TGTGCCAGCAGCCAAGGGGTTTCTGAAAAACTGTTTTTT
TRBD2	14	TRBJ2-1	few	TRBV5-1	CASSWGGAGDEQFF	TGCGCCAGCAGTTGGGGAGGGGCGGGCGATGAGCAGTTCTTC
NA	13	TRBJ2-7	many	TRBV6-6	CASSYGGTYEQYF	TGTGCCAGCAGTTACGGGGGTACCTACGAGCAGTACTTC
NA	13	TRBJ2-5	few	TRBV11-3	CASSLYSDETQYF	TGTGCCAGCAGCTTATATAGCGATGAGACCCAGTACTTC
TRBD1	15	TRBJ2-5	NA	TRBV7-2	CASSLIGDRQETQYF	TGTGCCAGCAGCTTAATCGGGGACAGGCAAGAGACCCAGTACTTC
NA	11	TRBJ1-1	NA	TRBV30	CAWGPSSEAFF	TGTGCCTGGGGGCCGAGCAGTGAAGCTTTCTTT
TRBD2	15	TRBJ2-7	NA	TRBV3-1	CASSQGTSGEYEQYF	TGTGCCAGCAGCCAAGGGACTAGCGGGGAGTACGAGCAGTACTTC
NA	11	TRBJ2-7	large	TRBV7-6	CASSPGYEQYF	TGTGCCAGCAGCCCCGGCTACGAGCAGTACTTC
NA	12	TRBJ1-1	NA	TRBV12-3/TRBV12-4	CAIEVAGDEAFF	TGTGCGATCGAGGTGGCGGGGGATGAAGCTTTCTTT
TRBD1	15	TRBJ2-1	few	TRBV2	CASSPDRAEFRPGFF	TGTGCCAGCAGCCCGGACAGGGCCGAATTCAGACCGGGGTTCTTC
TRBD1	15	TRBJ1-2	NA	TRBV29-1	CSVSAGGPLNYGYTF	TGCAGCGTTTCGGCAGGGGGCCCACTTAACTATGGCTACACCTTC
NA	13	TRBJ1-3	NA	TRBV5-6	CASSPRTVNTIYF	TGTGCCAGCAGCCCCCGGACGGTGAACACCATATATTTT
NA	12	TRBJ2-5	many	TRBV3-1	CASSPQGETQYF	TGTGCCAGCAGCCCACAGGGAGAGACCCAGTACTTC
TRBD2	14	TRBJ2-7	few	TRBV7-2	CASSITSGSYEQYF	TGTGCCAGCAGCATTACTAGCGGGTCCTACGAGCAGTACTTC